This T cell receptor (beta chain) emerged from a study of T cell repertoires in cytomegalovirus infection. A note on this clonotype: As yet, its antigen is unknown.

The CDR3 has 17 residues. Germline V gives CDR1 SGHRS, CDR2 YFSETQ. Trimming took off 1 base at V and 1 base at J, with 15 bases between the two ends. Each CDR3 protein gets one entry after TCRdb re-called the reads with MiXCR. This sample has about 500,000 distinct CDR3 sequences, with around 35% found just once. Sequenced material: cultured PBMCs, taken from culture after CMV antigen stimulation. The sequence came from a human donor in good health (CMV status not recorded). Some clones in this sample may be carry-over from other donors' samples. The V call is TRBV5-1, the J call TRBJ1-5; D is ambiguous. The CDR3 DNA sequence: TGCGCCAGCAGCTTGCCCCCGGGCCCCGGGAGCAATCAGCCCCAGCATTTT. Translating it yields CASSLPPGPGSNQPQHF.